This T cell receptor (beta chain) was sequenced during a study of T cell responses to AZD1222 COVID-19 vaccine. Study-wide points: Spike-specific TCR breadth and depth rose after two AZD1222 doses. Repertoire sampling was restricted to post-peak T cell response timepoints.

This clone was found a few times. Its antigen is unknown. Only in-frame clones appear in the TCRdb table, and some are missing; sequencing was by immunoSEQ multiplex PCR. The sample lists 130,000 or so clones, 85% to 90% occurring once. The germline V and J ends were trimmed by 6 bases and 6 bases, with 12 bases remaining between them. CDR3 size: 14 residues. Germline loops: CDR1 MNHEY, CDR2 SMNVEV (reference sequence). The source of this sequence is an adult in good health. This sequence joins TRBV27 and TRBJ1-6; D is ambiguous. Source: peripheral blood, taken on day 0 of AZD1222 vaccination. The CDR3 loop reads CASRRISTNSPLHF. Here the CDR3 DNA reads TGTGCCAGCAGGCGGATCTCTACTAATTCACCCCTCCACTTT.